This TCR beta chain emerged from a study of shared clonotypes between healthy human individuals. Notes on the study in general: Sequencing depth was expected to affect clonotype sharing among donors.

With respect to this clone: Its cognate antigen is unknown.

The repertoire was sequenced with immunoSEQ multiplex PCR; TCRdb's copy has only in-frame clones and lacks some. Of some 2,400,000 clones detected, approximately 96% appear once; the ten largest clones hold around 0.13%. Germline CDR1 LGHNA, CDR2 YSLEER. J lost 5 bases, V lost 0 bases, and 6 bases had no gene match. This CDR3 is built from 15 residues. This receptor was identified in a man aged 18 to 29 in good health. The V and J genes are TRBV4-3 and TRBJ2-5; the match to TRBD2 covers 7 bases. The sequenced material came from naive CD4+ T cells sorted from blood. As to subset: CD45RA+ positively selected. The chain's CDR3 is CASSQDSGRRETQYF. CDR3 in DNA: TGCGCCAGCAGCCAAGATTCCGGGAGGCGGGAGACCCAGTACTTC.